This TCR beta chain is from a study of T cells in tuberculosis. Study-wide background: The T cells targeted glucose monomycolate, a mycobacterial lipid, via CD1B.

Regarding the study as a whole: T cells binding CD1B-GMM tetramer weakly possibly escaped the sort.

The table came from immunoSEQ multiplex PCR; TCRdb's copy has only in-frame clones and leaves some out. The sample comprises tens of thousands of clones, more than 75% of which are singletons, and over 1.5% rests with the top ten. Thawed, overnight-rested PBMC were stained with GMM-loaded CD1B tetramer, viability dye and anti-CD3, then sorted. CD1B tetramers were loaded with Rhodococcus equi-derived C32 glucose monomycolate. Tetramer-sorted PBMC had been CD14 monocyte-depleted before freezing. V dropped 7 bases and J dropped 8 bases, with 9 bases sitting between them. Germline lookup yields CDR1 SNHLY and CDR2 FYNNEI. CDR3 length equals 12 residues.

Sample: CD1b-GMM tetramer-negative cells sorted from PBMCs. The genes are TRBV2 and TRBJ1-6, with D perhaps matching TRBD1 (5 bases). The sequence derives from an adult woman with latent tuberculosis. The CDR3 protein is CASTRGDSPLHF. CDR3 DNA sequence: TGTGCCAGCACCCGGGGGGATTCACCCCTCCACTTT.